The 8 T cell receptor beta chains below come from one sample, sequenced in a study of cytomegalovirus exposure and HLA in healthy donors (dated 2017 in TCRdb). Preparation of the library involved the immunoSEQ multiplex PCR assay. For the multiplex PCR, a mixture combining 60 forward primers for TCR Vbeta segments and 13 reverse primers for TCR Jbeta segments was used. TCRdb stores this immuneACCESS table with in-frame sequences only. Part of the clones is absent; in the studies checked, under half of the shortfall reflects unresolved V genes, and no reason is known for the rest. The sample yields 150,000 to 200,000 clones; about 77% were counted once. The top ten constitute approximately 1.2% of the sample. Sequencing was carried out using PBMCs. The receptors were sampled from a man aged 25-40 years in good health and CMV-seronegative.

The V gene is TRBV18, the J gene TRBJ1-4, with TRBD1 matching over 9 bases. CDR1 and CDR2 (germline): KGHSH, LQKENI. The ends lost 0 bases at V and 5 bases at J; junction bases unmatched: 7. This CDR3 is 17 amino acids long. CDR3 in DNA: TGTGCCAGCTCACCACCGAGGACAGGGGACCTAAATGAAAAACTGTTTTTT. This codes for CASSPPRTGDLNEKLFF.

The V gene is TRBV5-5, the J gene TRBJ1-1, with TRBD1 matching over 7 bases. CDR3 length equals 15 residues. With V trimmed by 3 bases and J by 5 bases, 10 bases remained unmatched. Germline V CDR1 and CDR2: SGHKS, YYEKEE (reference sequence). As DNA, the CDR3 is TGTGCCAGCAGCTCTGCGGGAGGGGGCTATACTGAAGCTTTCTTT. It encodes CASSSAGGGYTEAFF. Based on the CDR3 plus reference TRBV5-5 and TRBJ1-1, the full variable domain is DAGVTQSPTHLIKTRGQQVTLRCSPISGHKSVSWYQQVLGQGPQFIFQYYEKEERGRGNFPDRFSARQFPNYSSELNVNALLLGDSALYLCASSSAGGGYTEAFFGQGTRLTVV.

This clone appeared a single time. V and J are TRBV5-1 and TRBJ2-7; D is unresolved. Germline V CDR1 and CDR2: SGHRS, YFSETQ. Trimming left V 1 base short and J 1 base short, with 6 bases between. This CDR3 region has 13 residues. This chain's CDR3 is CASSLLESYEQYF. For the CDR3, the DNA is TGCGCCAGCAGCTTGCTGGAGTCCTACGAGCAGTACTTC.

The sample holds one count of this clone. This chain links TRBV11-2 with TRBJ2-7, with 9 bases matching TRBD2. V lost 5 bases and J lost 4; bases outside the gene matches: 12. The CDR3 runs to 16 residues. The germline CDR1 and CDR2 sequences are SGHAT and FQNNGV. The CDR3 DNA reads TGTGCCAGCAGCCCCTGGGGGCGGGAGGGCCCGTACGAGCAGTACTTC. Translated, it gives CASSPWGREGPYEQYF.

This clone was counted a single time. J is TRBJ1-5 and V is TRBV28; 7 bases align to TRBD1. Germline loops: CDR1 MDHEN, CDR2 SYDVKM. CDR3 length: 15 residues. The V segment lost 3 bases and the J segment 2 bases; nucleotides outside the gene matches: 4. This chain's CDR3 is CASSLVDRGNQPQHF. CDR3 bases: TGTGCCAGCAGTTTGGTCGACAGGGGCAATCAGCCCCAGCATTTT.

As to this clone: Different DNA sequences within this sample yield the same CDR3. DNA of the CDR3: TGCGCCAGCAGCCAAGATCCTGGCGGACTCTACAATGAGCAGTTCTTC. Protein product: CASSQDPGGLYNEQFF. The chain carries TRBV4-3 and TRBJ2-1, with a tentative D call TRBD2 (5 bases). The length of the CDR3 is 16 residues. Between the trimmed V and J ends, which lost 0 bases and 3 bases, there was a span of 12 bases. Per the germline V gene, CDR1 is LGHNA and CDR2 is YSLEER.

The CDR3 DNA is TGTGCCAGTAGTCTAGGGTCTGCACAAGATACGCAGTATTTT. Translated: CASSLGSAQDTQYF. The chain recombines TRBV19 with TRBJ2-3; D ambiguous. Trimming cost V 5 bases and J 5 bases, with 14 bases left between them. This CDR3 contains 14 residues. Germline CDR1 is LNHDA and CDR2 is SQIVND (reference sequence).

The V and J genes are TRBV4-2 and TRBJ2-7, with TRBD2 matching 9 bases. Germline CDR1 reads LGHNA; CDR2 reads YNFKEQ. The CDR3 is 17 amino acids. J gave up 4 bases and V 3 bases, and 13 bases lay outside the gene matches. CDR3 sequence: CASSQDSGRGPSYEQYF. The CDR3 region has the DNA TGTGCCAGCAGCCAGGATAGCGGGAGAGGACCTAGTTACGAGCAGTACTTC.